These 19 T cell receptor beta chains were sequenced from one sample in a study of blood T cell repertoires in COVID-19. The method was immunoSEQ multiplex PCR; TCRdb's version includes in-frame clones alone and lacks a portion of them. In the table there are around 300,000 clones, roughly 89% of which are singletons. The sequencing sample was made of peripheral blood. The receptors come from a woman aged 40 to 50 who had recovered from COVID-19.

This clone was counted only a few times. The rearrangement links TRBV5-1 to TRBJ2-1; tentative D call: TRBD2 (6 bases). Germline V gives CDR1 SGHRS, CDR2 YFSETQ. CDR3 length: 16 amino acids. Trimming left V 4 bases short and J 2 bases short, with 16 bases between. CDR3 nucleotides: TGCGCCAGCAGCCCCGGCGGGACCCAAACCTACAATGAGCAGTTCTTC. Protein product: CASSPGGTQTYNEQFF.

This sequence joins TRBV24-1 and TRBJ2-5; TRBD1 aligns across 11 bases. Trimming took 2 bases from V and 1 from J; bases not matched to a gene: 5. The CDR3 runs 17 residues. Germline V lookup: CDR1 KGHDR, CDR2 SFDVKD. The CDR3 coding sequence is TGTGCCACCAGTGATTCCAGGGACAGGGGGGGCCAAGAGACCCAGTACTTC. Its protein is CATSDSRDRGGQETQYF.

The CDR3 DNA is TGTGCCAGCAGCCAGACATCCATCGTCGAGACCCAGTACTTC. Encoded protein: CASSQTSIVETQYF. This chain uses TRBV6-6 with TRBJ2-5, with unresolved D. Trimming stripped 6 bases from V and 5 bases from J, with 16 bases between. The V gene's germline CDR1 is MNHNY and CDR2 SVGAGI (reference sequence). This CDR3 spans 14 amino acids.

The genes are TRBV19 and TRBJ2-3; D perhaps matches TRBD2 (5 bases). V was pared by 4 bases and J by 2 bases, with 13 bases between. The germline V gene encodes CDR1 LNHDA and CDR2 SQIVND (reference sequence). This CDR3 contains 15 residues. The CDR3 coding sequence is TGTGCCAGTAGTACAGGACTCAAGACCACAGATACGCAGTATTTT. Protein product: CASSTGLKTTDTQYF.

The chain carries TRBV28 and TRBJ2-7; tentative D call: TRBD1 (6 bases). Trimming took off 6 bases at V and 6 bases at J, with 18 bases between the two ends. The CDR3 is made up of 14 amino acids. CDR1 and CDR2 from the germline V gene are MDHEN and SYDVKM. In nucleotides, the CDR3 is TGTGCCAGCAGGGGGCAGGGGTGGGATTCCGAGCAGTACTTC. This codes for CASRGQGWDSEQYF.

The V and J genes are TRBV4-2 and TRBJ1-2, with 9 bases fitting TRBD1. The CDR3 consists of 14 residues. Germline V lookup: CDR1 LGHNA, CDR2 YNFKEQ. J lost 6 bases, V lost 3 bases, and 5 bases had no gene match. The CDR3, as DNA: TGTGCCAGCAGCCAGGACAGGGGAGGGGATGGCTACACCTTC. It translates to CASSQDRGGDGYTF.

The chain uses TRBV12-3 or TRBV12-4 and TRBJ2-1; D gene unclear. This CDR3 contains 12 residues. V dropped 3 bases and J dropped 4 bases, with 4 bases sitting between them. This CDR3 reads CASSFAYNEQFF. For the CDR3, the DNA is TGTGCCAGCAGTTTCGCGTACAATGAGCAGTTCTTC.

The chain joins TRBV2 to TRBJ2-2, with 8 nucleotides matching TRBD1. The CDR3 totals 15 residues. Unmatched junction bases numbered 3, after V lost 1 base and J lost 5 bases. Germline loops: CDR1 SNHLY, CDR2 FYNNEI. CDR3 sequence reads: CASSEGRQGTGELFF. The CDR3, as DNA: TGTGCCAGCAGTGAAGGGAGACAGGGGACCGGGGAGCTGTTTTTT. The whole variable domain, remainder taken from reference TRBV2 and TRBJ2-2, is EPEVTQTPSHQVTQMGQEVILRCVPISNHLYFYWYRQILGQKVEFLVSFYNNEISEKSEIFDDQFSVERPDGSNFTLKIRSTKLEDSAMYFCASSEGRQGTGELFFGEGSRLTVL.

The CDR3, as DNA: TGTGCCACCAGCAGGGACAGGGACATTTCGGCTGAAGCTTTCTTT. It encodes CATSRDRDISAEAFF. This chain uses TRBV15 with TRBJ1-1, with TRBD1 matching over 8 bases. The CDR3 covers 15 residues. Germline V gene sequence: CDR1 LNHNV, CDR2 YYDKDF (reference sequence). J gave up 6 bases and V 3 bases, and 9 bases lay outside the gene matches.

The rearrangement joins TRBV9 to TRBJ2-1; D perhaps matches TRBD2 (5 bases). The CDR3 spans 14 residues. V lost 4 bases and J 4 bases, leaving 12 bases between the germline ends. Germline loops: CDR1 SGDLS, CDR2 YYNGEE. For the CDR3, the DNA is TGTGCCAGCAGCCCCGGTAGAGGGTACAATGAGCAGTTCTTC. Translated, it gives CASSPGRGYNEQFF.

This chain uses TRBV5-4 with TRBJ2-1; 8 nucleotides match TRBD2. The CDR3 runs to 14 residues. The V gene end was trimmed by 2 bases and the J gene end by 3 bases; junction bases not matched to a gene: 1. CDR1 is SGHNT and CDR2 is YYREEE in the germline V gene (reference sequence). The CDR3 sequence is CASSLTSGYNEQFF. The CDR3 DNA reads TGTGCCAGCAGCTTAACTAGCGGCTACAATGAGCAGTTCTTC.

V gene TRBV28 combines with J gene TRBJ2-1; 14 bases map to TRBD2. The V segment lost 6 bases and the J segment 5 bases; nucleotides outside the gene matches: 12. The CDR3 extends over 18 amino acids. Germline V gives CDR1 MDHEN, CDR2 SYDVKM. This CDR3 is CASSSTHATSGRDNEQFF. The CDR3 DNA sequence: TGTGCCAGCAGCTCAACCCATGCGACTAGCGGGAGGGACAATGAGCAGTTCTTC. The variable domain in full, completed from reference TRBV28 and TRBJ2-1, reads DVKVTQSSRYLVKRTGEKVFLECVQDMDHENMFWYRQDPGLGLRLIYFSYDVKMKEKGDIPEGYSVSREKKERFSLILESASTNQTSMYLCASSSTHATSGRDNEQFFGPGTRLTVL.

The chain has TRBV25-1 and TRBJ2-3; unclear D gene. V was pared by 3 bases and J by 2 bases, with 9 bases between. The germline V gene encodes CDR1 MGHDK and CDR2 SYGVNS. This CDR3 is 14 amino acids long. CDR3 protein: CASSDYIATDTQYF. In DNA form, the CDR3 reads TGTGCCAGCAGTGACTACATAGCCACAGATACGCAGTATTTT. The full variable domain, completed using reference TRBV25-1 and TRBJ2-3, is EADIYQTPRYLVIGTGKKITLECSQTMGHDKMYWYQQDPGMELHLIHYSYGVNSTEKGDLSSESTVSRIRTEHFPLTLESARPSHTSQYLCASSDYIATDTQYFGPGTRLTVL.

This clone was seen only once. The rearrangement joins TRBV3-1 (or the pseudogene TRBV3-2) to TRBJ2-7; 7 bases map to TRBD1. The CDR3 has 14 amino acids. After removal of 1 base from V and 5 bases from J, the junction contained 5 bases not matched to a gene. Germline V gene sequence: CDR1 LGHDT, CDR2 YNNKEL (reference sequence). CDR3 amino acids: CASSQVGTANEQYF. The DNA for the CDR3 is TGTGCCAGCAGCCAAGTTGGGACAGCGAACGAGCAGTACTTC.

This chain joins TRBV7-3 and TRBJ2-5, with 11 bases identical to TRBD2. V lost 5 bases to trimming and J lost 5 bases; unmatched junction nucleotides: 7. CDR1 and CDR2 from the germline V gene are SGHTA and FQGTGA. The CDR3 is 15 amino acids. The CDR3 is CASSTLAGAMETQYF. The DNA for the CDR3 is TGTGCCAGCAGCACACTAGCGGGAGCAATGGAGACCCAGTACTTC.

This clone showed up just a few times. The DNA for the CDR3 is TGTGCCAGCAGCTTCCAGGGGGGCAATGAGCAGTTCTTC. Protein product: CASSFQGGNEQFF. The chain has TRBV5-4 and TRBJ2-1; weak D call: TRBD1 (7 bases). Germline-derived CDR1 and CDR2 are SGHNT and YYREEE (reference sequence). The CDR3 has 13 amino acids. V lost 2 bases, J lost 6 bases, and 9 bases lay in between. The full variable domain, its missing parts supplied by reference TRBV5-4 and TRBJ2-1, is ETGVTQSPTHLIKTRGQQVTLRCSSQSGHNTVSWYQQALGQGPQFIFQYYREEENGRGNFPPRFSGLQFPNYSSELNVNALELDDSALYLCASSFQGGNEQFFGPGTRLTVL.

This clone is medium-sized (0.01 to 0.1%) within its sample. The V gene is TRBV9, the J gene TRBJ1-1; 7 positions match TRBD1. The CDR3 covers 17 residues. Trimming removed 0 bases from V and 0 bases from J; junction bases left unmatched: 8. Germline V lookup: CDR1 SGDLS, CDR2 YYNGEE. CDR3 nucleotide sequence: TGTGCCAGCAGCGTAGAGCCAGGGGGTGCCATGAACACTGAAGCTTTCTTT. As protein: CASSVEPGGAMNTEAFF. The complete variable domain, with remaining parts taken from reference TRBV9 and TRBJ1-1, reads DSGVTQTPKHLITATGQRVTLRCSPRSGDLSVYWYQQSLDQGLQFLIQYYNGEERAKGNILERFSAQQFPDLHSELNLSSLELGDSALYFCASSVEPGGAMNTEAFFGQGTRLTVV.

The chain employs TRBV2 and TRBJ2-7; D is perhaps TRBD2 (5 bases). Germline loops: CDR1 SNHLY, CDR2 FYNNEI. The V and J ends lost 6 bases and 10 bases respectively, with 16 bases between them. The CDR3 length is 12 residues. The CDR3 reads CASRGSIGIQYF. In DNA form, the CDR3 reads TGTGCCAGCAGGGGCTCGATCGGGATTCAGTACTTC.

V usage is TRBV30 and J usage is TRBJ1-2, with D maybe TRBD1 (5 bases). V dropped 8 bases and J dropped 7 bases, with 26 bases sitting between them. Germline values: CDR1 GTSNPN, CDR2 SVGIG (reference sequence). The CDR3 is made up of 15 amino acids. CDR3 nucleotides: TGTGCCGCGGACCGGACGGGAGTCCGGGGCGGTGGCTACACCTTC. This translates into CAADRTGVRGGGYTF.